Listed here are 9 T cell receptor beta chains from one sample, sequenced in a study of cytomegalovirus exposure and HLA in healthy donors. 13 Jbeta primers and 60 Vbeta primers were used for the PCR. Clones were read by immunoSEQ multiplex PCR, and TCRdb kept only the in-frame ones, dropping some. The sample carries about 110,000 clones, over 65% recorded once. The sequencing sample was made of PBMCs. Every receptor here comes from a man between 25 and 39 years old in good health and CMV-seropositive.

The rearrangement uses TRBV9 and TRBJ2-5; 10 nucleotides align to TRBD1. With the DNA end fitting TRBJ2-7 better, the J assignment may be wrong. The V gene's germline CDR1 is SGDLS and CDR2 YYNGEE. The length of the CDR3 is 15 residues. This CDR3 reads CASSVQGTGVDEQYF. In DNA, the CDR3 is TGTGCCAGCAGCGTTCAAGGGACAGGGGTTGACGAGCAGTACTTC.

The rearrangement links TRBV28 to TRBJ2-7; TRBD1 aligns across 8 bases. Unmatched junction bases numbered 7, after V lost 5 bases and J lost 7 bases. Germline CDR1 and CDR2: MDHEN and SYDVKM. CDR3 length: 13 residues. The CDR3: CASSTGQGEEQYF. CDR3 DNA sequence: TGTGCCAGCAGTACAGGACAGGGTGAGGAGCAGTACTTC.

This clone came up a few times. This chain uses TRBV2 with TRBJ1-4; D is possibly TRBD1 (6 bases). Germline V gene lookup returns CDR1 SNHLY and CDR2 FYNNEI. This CDR3 is built from 16 residues. Trimming left V 0 bases short and J 8 bases short, with 16 bases between. The CDR3: CASSEALGGGDEKLFF. The CDR3 DNA reads TGTGCCAGCAGTGAAGCGTTGGGCGGGGGCGACGAAAAACTGTTTTTT. Variable domain in full (rest from reference TRBV2 and TRBJ1-4): EPEVTQTPSHQVTQMGQEVILRCVPISNHLYFYWYRQILGQKVEFLVSFYNNEISEKSEIFDDQFSVERPDGSNFTLKIRSTKLEDSAMYFCASSEALGGGDEKLFFGSGTQLSVL.

The chain is built from TRBV7-9 and TRBJ1-4, with 9 bases that match TRBD1. Germline-derived CDR1 and CDR2 are SEHNR and FQNEAQ (reference sequence). J lost 6 bases, V lost 5 bases, and 7 bases had no gene match. The CDR3 runs 15 residues. The DNA for the CDR3 is TGTGCCAGCAGCCCCCGGACAGGGGAAGATGAAAAACTGTTTTTT. It encodes CASSPRTGEDEKLFF.

The V call is TRBV5-6, the J call TRBJ2-7, with 7 bases lining up with TRBD2. Germline V gene sequence: CDR1 SGHDT, CDR2 YYEEEE. CDR3 size: 18 residues. V shed 0 bases and J 5 bases; nucleotides not matched to a gene: 17. This CDR3 is CASSLVGGSVAGRNEQYF. CDR3 DNA sequence: TGTGCCAGCAGCTTGGTCGGGGGGAGCGTGGCAGGGCGGAACGAGCAGTACTTC.

V and J are TRBV7-9 and TRBJ1-4; 7 bases map to TRBD1. Germline V gene sequence: CDR1 SEHNR, CDR2 FQNEAQ (reference sequence). The CDR3 is 15 amino acids. With V trimmed by 5 bases and J by 4 bases, 7 bases remained unmatched. The CDR3 bases are TGTGCCAGCAGCGAAGGGGGCTTTCATAATGAAAAACTGTTTTTT. It codes for CASSEGGFHNEKLFF.

The CDR3 nucleotides read TGTGCCAGTAGTATTGCTAGCGGGGGGGCCGGGGATGAGCAGTTCTTC. As protein: CASSIASGGAGDEQFF. This chain uses TRBV19 with TRBJ2-1; 12 bases match TRBD2. J lost 8 bases, V lost 3 bases, and 8 bases had no gene match. Germline CDR1 reads LNHDA; CDR2 reads SQIVND (reference sequence). The CDR3 is 16 residues long.

The sample holds a few counts of this clone. The chain joins TRBV7-2 to TRBJ2-5, with a weak D call TRBD2 (5 bases). With the DNA end fitting TRBJ2-7 better, the J assignment may be wrong. This CDR3 has 13 amino acids. Germline V gives CDR1 SGHTA, CDR2 FQGNSA. CDR3 residues: CASSPRVFYEQYF. Here the CDR3 DNA reads TGTGCCAGCAGCCCGAGGGTGTTCTACGAGCAGTACTTC.

The chain joins TRBV19 to TRBJ2-1, with D possibly matching TRBD2 (5 bases). V was shortened by 3 bases and J by 8 bases, with 17 bases between the two germline ends. The CDR3 consists of 15 residues. CDR1 is LNHDA and CDR2 is SQIVND in the germline V gene (reference sequence). Here the CDR3 DNA reads TGTGCCAGTAGTATTTCGCCTAGCCCGAGCCATGAGCAGTTCTTC. Protein sequence: CASSISPSPSHEQFF.